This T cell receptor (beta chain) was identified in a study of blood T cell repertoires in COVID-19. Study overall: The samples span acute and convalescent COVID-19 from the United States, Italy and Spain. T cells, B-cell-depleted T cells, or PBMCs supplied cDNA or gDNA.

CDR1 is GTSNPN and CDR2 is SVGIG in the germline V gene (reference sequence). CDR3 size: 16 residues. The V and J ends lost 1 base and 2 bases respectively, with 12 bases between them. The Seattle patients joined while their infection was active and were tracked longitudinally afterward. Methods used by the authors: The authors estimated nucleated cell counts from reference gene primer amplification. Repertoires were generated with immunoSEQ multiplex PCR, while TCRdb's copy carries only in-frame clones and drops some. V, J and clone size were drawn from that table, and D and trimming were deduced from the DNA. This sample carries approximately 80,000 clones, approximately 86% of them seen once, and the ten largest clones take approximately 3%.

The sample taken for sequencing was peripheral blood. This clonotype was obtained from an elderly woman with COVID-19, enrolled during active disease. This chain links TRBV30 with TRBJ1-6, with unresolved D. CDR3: CAWSGVGRPYNSPLHF. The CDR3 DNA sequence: TGTGCCTGGAGTGGGGTTGGCAGGCCCTATAATTCACCCCTCCACTTT.